Below, 17 T cell receptor beta chains from the same sample are listed, as sequenced in a study of radiotherapy plus CTLA-4 blockade in lung cancer. Produced via immunoSEQ multiplex PCR; TCRdb's table is partial and in-frame only. The sample holds 90,000 or so clones; roughly four fifths are singletons and the top ten take roughly 0.82%. The specimen was peripheral blood, collected from a patient treated with radiotherapy plus ipilimumab. The receptors here all came from a human donor with non-small cell lung cancer who had stable disease on radiotherapy plus ipilimumab.

The chain carries TRBV10-3 and TRBJ2-7; TRBD1 aligns across 9 bases. The V gene end was trimmed by 0 bases and the J gene end by 4 bases; junction bases not matched to a gene: 4. In germline, CDR1 is ENHRY, CDR2 SYGVKD. CDR3 length equals 15 residues. CDR3 nucleotides: TGTGCCATCAGTGAGTCGGGGGGACAGGGATACGAGCAGTACTTC. Its protein product is CAISESGGQGYEQYF.

CDR3 in amino acids: CASSLAGSGDTQYF. The CDR3 coding sequence is TGTGCCAGCAGCCTGGCTGGCAGCGGAGATACGCAGTATTTT. The chain links TRBV5-4 to TRBJ2-3, with D possibly being TRBD2 (5 bases). The ends were cut back, 4 bases at V and 5 bases at J, with 14 bases in the middle. This CDR3 comprises 14 residues. The germline gives CDR1 SGHNT, CDR2 YYREEE (reference sequence).

The genes are TRBV18 and TRBJ2-5; 10 bases match TRBD2. The J call is uncertain, as TRBJ2-7 better fits the DNA end. The CDR3 sequence is 13 residues long. Germline lookup yields CDR1 KGHSH and CDR2 LQKENI. The CDR3 here is CASLEREGYEQYF. The CDR3 nucleotides read TGTGCCAGCCTCGAGCGGGAGGGGTACGAGCAGTACTTC.

CDR3 coding DNA: TGCAGCGTGCGGGCAGGGCTAAATCAGCCCCAGCATTTT. Amino acid sequence: CSVRAGLNQPQHF. The V gene is TRBV29-1, the J gene TRBJ1-5; D might be TRBD1 (5 bases). The V end was cut by 6 bases, the J end by 4 bases, with 13 bases between. CDR3 length: 13 residues. Germline loops: CDR1 SQVTM, CDR2 ANQGSEA. Filled out from reference TRBV29-1 and TRBJ1-5, the complete variable domain reads SAVISQKPSRDICQRGTSLTIQCQVDSQVTMMFWYRQQPGQSLTLIATANQGSEATYESGFVIDKFPISRPNLTFSTLTVSNMSPEDSSIYLCSVRAGLNQPQHFGDGTRLSIL.

V gene TRBV28 combines with J gene TRBJ2-2; 8 nucleotides line up with TRBD1. Germline values: CDR1 MDHEN, CDR2 SYDVKM. V dropped 4 bases and J dropped 7; count of bases not matched to a gene: 11. There are 16 residues in the CDR3. The CDR3 here is CASSWAGQGRGGELFF. CDR3 nucleotides: TGTGCCAGCAGTTGGGCTGGACAGGGACGTGGCGGGGAGCTGTTTTTT.

The J gene is TRBJ2-1, the V gene TRBV27; D uncertain. The CDR3 is 17 residues long. V lost 7 bases, J lost 0 bases, and 19 bases lay in between. CDR1 is MNHEY, CDR2 SMNVEV, per germline (reference sequence). CDR3 amino acids: CASTGTVGVGSYNEQFF. For the CDR3, the DNA is TGTGCCAGCACCGGCACCGTCGGCGTAGGCTCCTACAATGAGCAGTTCTTC.

The V and J genes are TRBV5-1 and TRBJ1-1, with TRBD1 as a possible D gene (5 bases). Germline loops: CDR1 SGHRS, CDR2 YFSETQ. Trimming pared 0 bases from V and 4 bases from J, leaving 7 bases between. The CDR3 totals 13 residues. The CDR3: CASSLAGTTEAFF. The CDR3, as DNA: TGCGCCAGCAGCTTGGCAGGGACCACTGAAGCTTTCTTT.

The chain carries TRBV18 and TRBJ1-1, with 8 bases that match TRBD1. From germline, CDR1 is KGHSH and CDR2 LQKENI. The CDR3 sequence is 14 residues long. The V segment lost 5 bases and the J segment 5 bases; nucleotides outside the gene matches: 7. The CDR3 sequence: CASSSTGGVTEAFF. The CDR3 DNA reads as TGTGCCAGCTCATCCACAGGGGGTGTTACTGAAGCTTTCTTT.

V is TRBV19 and J is TRBJ2-2, with no clear D. The germline V gene encodes CDR1 LNHDA and CDR2 SQIVND (reference sequence). V lost 3 bases and J 4 bases, leaving 6 bases between the germline ends. The CDR3 consists of 13 residues. The CDR3 sequence: CASSIAGTGELFF. The CDR3 DNA reads TGTGCCAGTAGTATTGCTGGCACCGGGGAGCTGTTTTTT.

The rearrangement links TRBV6-6 to TRBJ2-5; D is unclear. CDR1 is MNHNY and CDR2 is SVGAGI in the germline V gene (reference sequence). This CDR3 is 12 amino acids long. Trimming cost V 0 bases and J 5 bases, with 4 bases left between them. The CDR3 coding sequence is TGTGCCAGCAGTTACTCTTGGGAGACCCAGTACTTC. As protein: CASSYSWETQYF.

The chain recombines TRBV7-9 with TRBJ1-1; D is unclear. V lost 5 bases to trimming and J lost 10 bases, with 17 bases between them. CDR1 and CDR2 from the germline V gene are SEHNR and FQNEAQ (reference sequence). The CDR3 has 13 amino acids. CDR3 amino acids: CASSRGLSAGAFF. The CDR3 DNA is TGTGCCAGCAGCCGAGGTCTCTCAGCTGGAGCTTTCTTT. Filled out from reference TRBV7-9 and TRBJ1-1, the complete variable domain reads DTGVSQNPRHKITKRGQNVTFRCDPISEHNRLYWYRQTLGQGPEFLTYFQNEAQLEKSRLLSDRFSAERPKGSFSTLEIQRTEQGDSAMYLCASSRGLSAGAFFGQGTRLTVV.

This chain joins TRBV5-5 and TRBJ1-5; D is uncertain. The germline V gene encodes CDR1 SGHKS and CDR2 YYEKEE (reference sequence). The CDR3 totals 15 residues. V lost 1 base and J 4 bases, leaving 12 bases between the germline ends. The CDR3 DNA reads TGTGCCAGCAGCTTGCTCTCAGACTTAAATCAGCCCCAGCATTTT. It translates to CASSLLSDLNQPQHF.

The chain joins TRBV19 to TRBJ1-4; D gene unclear. V lost 1 base and J 7 bases, leaving 13 bases between the germline ends. The CDR3 consists of 15 residues. Per the germline V gene, CDR1 is LNHDA and CDR2 is SQIVND (reference sequence). The CDR3 DNA is TGTGCCAGTAGTATAGGGGGAAGTACTGTTGAAAAACTGTTTTTT. Translating gives CASSIGGSTVEKLFF.

The genes are TRBV6-5 and TRBJ2-5; D ambiguous. Germline CDR1 is MNHEY and CDR2 is SVGAGI. V was pared by 0 bases and J by 2 bases, with 10 bases between. This CDR3 contains 15 residues. CDR3 nucleotides: TGTGCCAGCAGTTACTCGAATTGGGGTCAAGAGACCCAGTACTTC. Translating gives CASSYSNWGQETQYF.

The chain is built from TRBV5-1 and TRBJ2-7, with 10 positions matching TRBD2. J gave up 3 bases and V 0 bases, and 12 bases lay outside the gene matches. This CDR3 spans 18 amino acids. Per the germline V gene, CDR1 is SGHRS and CDR2 is YFSETQ. The chain's CDR3 is CASSLESSGGHRRYEQYF. In DNA, the CDR3 is TGCGCCAGCAGCTTGGAGTCTAGCGGGGGACACCGGCGCTACGAGCAGTACTTC.

The chain uses TRBV5-1 and TRBJ1-4, with 12 nucleotides matching TRBD1. The CDR3 covers 14 residues. Per germline, CDR1 SGHRS and CDR2 YFSETQ. J lost 7 bases, V lost 6 bases, and 4 bases had no gene match. In DNA, the CDR3 is TGCGCCAGCACGCCGGGACAGGGGGCTGAAAAACTGTTTTTT. Translation gives CASTPGQGAEKLFF.

Here the CDR3 reads CASTPTGGSYTF. DNA for the CDR3: TGTGCCAGTACCCCGACAGGGGGCAGCTACACCTTC. This rearrangement joins TRBV19 to TRBJ1-2; 10 nucleotides match TRBD1. There are 12 residues in the CDR3. Germline CDR1 LNHDA, CDR2 SQIVND (reference sequence). With V trimmed by 7 bases and J by 9 bases, 5 bases remained unmatched.